This is a list of T cell receptor beta chains from one sample in a study of blood T cells in healthy people across ages. TCRdb recomputed calls from the 5' RACE reads with MiXCR, one row per CDR3 protein. The table has hundreds of thousands of distinct CDR3 sequences, approximately 26% seen once. The sample was also reused in another study, on T cells of mothers and their children.

The sequencing sample was made of blood. These receptors were taken from a boy aged 2-9 years in good health. CDR3s include the opening cysteine and the closing phenylalanine or tryptophan. D genes are given only for firm matches. A row's size may be missing; if present it is once, few, many or a size class.

.	TRBV6-5	TRBJ1-2	.	CASSSPRRGNYAYTF	TGTGCCAGCAGTTCCCCACGAAGGGGGAACTATGCCTACACCTTC
few	TRBV10-3	TRBJ2-6	TRBD2	CAIGPGLAGAFGANVLTF	TGTGCCATCGGTCCGGGACTAGCGGGGGCCTTCGGGGCCAACGTCCTGACTTTC
once	TRBV24-1	TRBJ2-3	.	CATSDLTGPTDTQYF	TGTGCCACCAGTGATTTAACGGGCCCCACAGATACGCAGTATTTT
few	TRBV7-2	TRBJ2-5	TRBD2	CASSRSLSGTSGETQYF	TGTGCCAGCAGCAGATCCCTTAGCGGGACGTCGGGTGAGACCCAGTACTTC
.	TRBV13	TRBJ1-2	.	CASTTSWGEGYTF	TGTGCCAGCACCACCTCTTGGGGCGAAGGCTACACCTTC
few	TRBV5-5	TRBJ1-5	.	CASSFTGLGNQPQHF	TGTGCCAGCAGCTTCACGGGTTTGGGCAATCAGCCCCAGCATTTT
.	TRBV2	TRBJ2-5	.	CASSEGLLETQYF	TGTGCCAGCAGTGAAGGACTATTGGAGACCCAGTACTTC
.	TRBV20-1	TRBJ2-6	.	CSAMVGGANVLTF	TGCAGTGCTATGGTGGGGGGGGCCAACGTCCTGACTTTC
few	TRBV4-3	TRBJ2-5	TRBD2	CASSQDPSGRGGTQYF	TGCGCCAGCAGCCAAGATCCTAGCGGGAGAGGGGGGACCCAGTACTTC
.	TRBV19	TRBJ2-3	.	CASKGRPTDTQYF	TGTGCCAGTAAGGGTAGGCCCACAGATACGCAGTATTTT
.	TRBV15	TRBJ1-4	.	CATSITGGKLFF	TGTGCCACCAGCATCACGGGGGGAAAACTGTTTTTT
few	TRBV5-5	TRBJ1-1	.	CASSLEVVSLNTEAFF	TGTGCCAGCAGCCTGGAAGTCGTGAGCTTGAACACTGAAGCTTTCTTT
.	TRBV7-9	TRBJ2-7	TRBD1	CASSLPGQGIYEQYF	TGTGCCAGCAGCCTACCGGGACAGGGGATCTACGAGCAGTACTTC
.	TRBV5-1	TRBJ2-5	TRBD2	CASSLGSSGVQETQYF	TGCGCCAGCAGCTTGGGATCTAGCGGGGTACAAGAGACCCAGTACTTC
.	TRBV12-3/TRBV12-4	TRBJ2-5	TRBD2	CASSLGWEGETQYF	TGTGCCAGCAGTTTAGGGTGGGAGGGAGAGACCCAGTACTTC
.	TRBV27	TRBJ2-2	.	CASSPWGDLTGELFF	TGTGCCAGCAGTCCCTGGGGGGACTTGACCGGGGAGCTGTTTTTT
.	TRBV5-6	TRBJ2-2	.	CASSRTLAVLRGLEWTGELFF	TGTGCCAGCAGCCGAACTCTAGCAGTGCTTCGGGGCTTGGAATGGACCGGGGAGCTGTTTTTT
.	TRBV21-1	TRBJ1-2	.	CATTGPHGYTF	TGTGCCACTACAGGGCCCCATGGCTACACCTTC
.	TRBV10-2	TRBJ1-2	TRBD1	CASGPPSLVGGDGDRNYGYTF	TGCGCCAGCGGACCCCCATCCCTGGTGGGAGGGGACGGGGACAGAAACTATGGCTACACCTTC
.	TRBV5-1	TRBJ2-2	TRBD2	CASSPRTSGSGELFF	TGCGCCAGCAGCCCGCGAACTAGCGGGAGTGGGGAGCTGTTTTTT
.	TRBV9	TRBJ2-5	TRBD2	CASSVGTSGGQTQYF	TGTGCCAGCAGCGTAGGTACTAGCGGGGGACAGACCCAGTACTTC
.	TRBV4-2	TRBJ2-4	TRBD2	CASSQETSGGTFAKNIQYF	TGTGCCAGCAGCCAAGAAACTAGCGGGGGGACTTTCGCCAAAAACATTCAGTACTTC
many	TRBV4-3	TRBJ2-3	.	CASSQVLGGNGDTQYF	TGCGCCAGCAGCCAAGTGCTCGGCGGTAACGGGGATACGCAGTATTTT
few	TRBV12-3/TRBV12-4	TRBJ2-5	.	CASSFVILETQYF	TGTGCCAGCAGTTTCGTGATCCTAGAGACCCAGTACTTC
few	TRBV20-1	TRBJ2-3	TRBD2	CSARDGTSGESTQYF	TGCAGTGCTAGGGATGGGACTAGCGGGGAGAGTACGCAGTATTTT
few	TRBV6-1	TRBJ2-7	TRBD2	CASSDPPGLPYEQYF	TGTGCCAGCAGTGATCCTCCGGGACTACCCTACGAGCAGTACTTC
.	TRBV6-5	TRBJ2-4	.	CASSPEALRDIQYF	TGTGCCAGCAGCCCCGAGGCCTTAAGGGACATTCAGTACTTC
few	TRBV6-2/TRBV6-3	TRBJ1-5	.	CASAQSNGPQHF	TGTGCCAGCGCCCAGTCCAATGGGCCCCAGCATTTT
.	TRBV4-2	TRBJ2-7	.	CASSQDLRAIYEQYF	TGTGCCAGCAGCCAAGATCTACGGGCCATCTACGAGCAGTACTTC
few	TRBV20-1	TRBJ2-3	.	CSARAGLSTDTQYF	TGCAGTGCTAGGGCGGGACTTAGCACAGATACGCAGTATTTT
.	TRBV20-1	TRBJ1-6	.	CSASPGDPYNSPLHF	TGCAGTGCTAGTCCAGGGGATCCCTATAATTCACCCCTCCACTTT
few	TRBV7-9	TRBJ2-7	.	CASSLGHRSYEQYF	TGTGCCAGCAGCTTAGGCCACCGCTCCTACGAGCAGTACTTC
.	TRBV4-1	TRBJ2-1	.	CASSQEEGGANEQFF	TGCGCCAGCAGCCAAGAGGAGGGGGGAGCGAATGAGCAGTTCTTC